These 21 T cell receptor delta chains originate from one sample sequenced in a study of Vδ1+ human thymocytes. Findings and caveats of the study: In the thymus, TRG and TRD repertoires looked highly polyclonal with Gaussian CDR3 lengths.

Antigens for these TCRs are unknown. RNA was extracted from the cells and then reverse transcribed. Multiplex PCR used pooled V-gene forward primers and a constant-region reverse primer to amplify CDR3s. TCRdb re-called the multiplex PCR reads with CATT. This table holds around 24,000 delta-chain clones, 25% to 35% found once. Sequencing input: Vdelta1+ gamma-delta thymocytes from the thymus. Sample subset: FACS-sorted CD3+ TCRalphabeta- TCRVdelta1+ TCRVdelta2- thymocytes. These receptors all come from a boy younger than two who had congenital heart surgery.

There are many counts of this clone. The gene calls are TRDV1 and TRDJ1; unclear D gene. The CDR3 contains 14 residues. With 4 bases removed from V and 3 bases from J, the gap between germline ends came to 12 bases. From germline, CDR1 is TSWWSYY and CDR2 QGS. CDR3 sequence (DNA): TGTGCTCTTGGGGGTACTTGGAGCGCCGATAAACTCATCTTT. This encodes CALGGTWSADKLIF.

J is TRDJ1 and V is TRDV1; maybe TRDD3 (6 bases). This CDR3 contains 18 residues. Trimming took off 3 bases at V and 3 bases at J, with 23 bases between the two ends. Looked up from germline, CDR1 is TSWWSYY and CDR2 is QGS. CDR3 coding DNA: TGTGCTCTTGGGGAGGGTCAAACGGTACTGGGTAATTCCGATAAACTCATCTTT. Translating gives CALGEGQTVLGNSDKLIF.

This clone turned up a few times. The chain carries TRDV1 and TRDJ1; 8 positions match TRDD3. Looked up from germline, CDR1 is TSWWSYY and CDR2 is QGS. The J segment lost 4 bases and the V segment lost 3 bases, leaving 25 bases of the junction unmatched. This CDR3 contains 21 residues. CDR3 region: CALGDPSYPPLGATRGDKLIF. The CDR3 DNA reads as TGTGCTCTTGGGGATCCGTCCTATCCTCCACTGGGGGCTACGAGAGGCGATAAACTCATCTTT.

About this clone: This may arise from a read error, as a much more abundant clone is one base away. The chain links TRDV2 to TRDJ3, with a tentative D call TRDD3 (5 bases). Germline V gene data show CDR1 as GEAIGNYY and CDR2 as EKD. The CDR3 runs 17 residues. CDR3 in amino acids: CARDTGIRVWDTRQMFF. As DNA, the CDR3 is TGTGCCCGTGACACCGGTATACGCGTCTGGGACACCCGACAGATGTTTTTC.

This clone occurred a few times. The chain carries TRDV1 and TRDJ1; D ambiguous. V lost 4 bases and J lost 0, with 9 bases in between. There are 14 residues in the CDR3. Germline V CDR1 and CDR2: TSWWSYY, QGS. The CDR3 region has the DNA TGTGCTCTTGGGGGTTCGACCCACACCGATAAACTCATCTTT. Protein product: CALGGSTHTDKLIF.

Comments on this clone: This may come from a read error, since a much larger clone is one base off. Other DNA sequences in this sample translate to the same CDR3. V usage is TRDV1 and J usage is TRDJ1, with unresolved D. From germline, CDR1 is TSWWSYY and CDR2 QGS. This CDR3 is built from 14 residues. Between the trimmed V and J ends, which lost 1 base and 0 bases, there was a span of 6 bases. CDR3 bases: TGTGCTCTTGGGGAACCCGACAACACCGATAAACTCATCTTT. As protein: CALGEPDNTDKLIF.

This clone was observed a handful of times. In the same sample, other DNA sequences code for this CDR3. This chain links TRDV1 with TRDJ1; 12 bases line up with TRDD3. There are 23 residues in the CDR3. Germline V lookup: CDR1 TSWWSYY, CDR2 QGS. Germline trimming cut 1 base from V and 0 bases from J; bases unmatched to any gene: 21. In DNA, the CDR3 is TGTGCTCTTGGGGAACCGTCTCCTTCCAATACTGGGGGATACTTGGGGTACACCGATAAACTCATCTTT. Translated: CALGEPSPSNTGGYLGYTDKLIF.

A word on this clone: Just one base apart from a much larger clone, this may be a read error. The V and J genes are TRDV1 and TRDJ1; D possibly matches TRDD2 or TRDD3 (5 bases each). CDR1 and CDR2 (germline): TSWWSYY, QGS. Trimming took 5 bases from V and 1 from J, leaving 32 bases between them. CDR3 length equals 21 residues. For the CDR3, the DNA is TGTGCTCTTGGGCAAGTGGACCCCTTCTTCCGGGGGTGGGCCGCCACCGATAAACTCATCTTT. Amino acids: CALGQVDPFFRGWAATDKLIF.

Turning to this clone: Other DNA sequences within the sample encode an identical CDR3. This chain connects TRDV1 to TRDJ1, with TRDD3 identical over 13 bases. CDR1 is TSWWSYY, CDR2 QGS, per germline. Losses at the gene ends were 5 bases for V and 7 bases for J; bases not matched to a gene: 19. The CDR3 totals 19 residues. In DNA, the CDR3 is TGTGCTCTTGGGCCACCCGCCTTATCCACTGGGGGATACGCGGGTAAACTCATCTTT. The encoded protein is CALGPPALSTGGYAGKLIF.

V usage is TRDV1 and J usage is TRDJ1; 11 bases line up with TRDD3. Germline lookup yields CDR1 TSWWSYY and CDR2 QGS. The CDR3 runs 17 residues. V was pared by 5 bases and J by 0 bases, with 8 bases of the junction left unmatched. For the CDR3, the DNA is TGTGCTCTTGGGTTACTGGGGGATAGACCCCACACCGATAAACTCATCTTT. Amino acid sequence: CALGLLGDRPHTDKLIF.

As regards this clone: Different DNA sequences within this sample yield the same CDR3. This sequence joins TRDV1 and TRDJ1; D might be TRDD3 (5 bases). Trimming removed 2 bases at V and 0 bases at J, with 37 bases between. Germline V CDR1 and CDR2: TSWWSYY, QGS. This CDR3 is 24 amino acids long. CDR3 residues: CALGETLTVPRVEGRITYTDKLIF. The CDR3 DNA is TGTGCTCTTGGGGAAACCCTTACCGTACCTAGGGTCGAGGGTAGGATAACGTACACCGATAAACTCATCTTT.

This clone has just a few counts. The gene calls are TRDV1 and TRDJ1, with a weak D call TRDD2 (5 bases). Germline-derived CDR1 and CDR2 are TSWWSYY and QGS. The CDR3 consists of 13 residues. V was pared by 4 bases and J by 3 bases, with 9 bases between. CDR3 amino acids: CALGASRADKLIF. In nucleotides, the CDR3 is TGTGCTCTTGGGGCTTCCCGTGCCGATAAACTCATCTTT.

This clone is labeled medium-sized (0.01 to 0.1%). The sample has other DNA sequences that encode this CDR3 too. This chain connects TRDV1 to TRDJ1; possible D gene TRDD3, 5 bases. V was cut by 0 bases and J by 0 bases, with 17 bases left in between. This CDR3 contains 18 residues. Germline CDR1 TSWWSYY, CDR2 QGS. In DNA, the CDR3 is TGTGCTCTTGGGGAACTACGTGCGCAGGGGACGTACACCGATAAACTCATCTTT. This translates into CALGELRAQGTYTDKLIF.

A few counts support this clone. The V call is TRDV1, the J call TRDJ1; 10 bases fit TRDD3. V was pared by 2 bases and J by 0 bases, with 24 bases of the junction left unmatched. Per the germline V gene, CDR1 is TSWWSYY and CDR2 is QGS. This CDR3 spans 23 amino acids. The CDR3 DNA reads TGTGCTCTTGGGGAATTAACAGATCCTACGTACTGGGGGATGAAGGGGTACACCGATAAACTCATCTTT. It encodes CALGELTDPTYWGMKGYTDKLIF.

V usage is TRDV1 and J usage is TRDJ1, with TRDD3 matching 11 bases. V was clipped by 4 bases and J by 5 bases; unmatched bases: 24. The CDR3 loop spans 21 amino acids. Germline V gene sequence: CDR1 TSWWSYY, CDR2 QGS. CDR3 protein: CALGGRGVMGDTPGAGDKLIF. The CDR3 DNA follows: TGTGCTCTTGGGGGACGAGGTGTCATGGGGGATACGCCCGGGGCGGGAGATAAACTCATCTTT.

To note about this clone: The sample contains more than one DNA sequence encoding this CDR3. This chain uses TRDV1 with TRDJ1; the match to TRDD3 covers 12 bases. V was clipped by 0 bases and J by 0 bases; unmatched bases: 23. The CDR3 length is 24 residues. Germline V lookup: CDR1 TSWWSYY, CDR2 QGS. CDR3 sequence: CALGELLRSYHWGIQRGYTDKLIF. The DNA of the CDR3 is TGTGCTCTTGGGGAACTCCTCCGTTCCTACCACTGGGGGATACAGAGGGGATACACCGATAAACTCATCTTT.

There are a few counts of this clone. The chain employs TRDV1 and TRDJ1, with 7 bases matching TRDD3. This CDR3 is 16 amino acids long. Germline V gene lookup returns CDR1 TSWWSYY and CDR2 QGS. The junction had 7 bases not matched to a gene; V was cut back by 2 bases and J by 1 base. CDR3 DNA sequence: TGTGCTCTTGGGGAAACGCGGATACGATTCACCGATAAACTCATCTTT. This sequence encodes CALGETRIRFTDKLIF.

The chain is built from TRDV1 and TRDJ1; 13 bases fit TRDD3. The CDR3 length is 25 residues. Germline-derived CDR1 and CDR2 are TSWWSYY and QGS. The V segment lost 1 base and the J segment 0 bases; nucleotides outside the gene matches: 26. The DNA for the CDR3 is TGTGCTCTTGGGGAACCTTCCTCTCTTCCGCGCCTATGTACTGGGGGATACGAGTACACCGATAAACTCATCTTT. This gives the protein CALGEPSSLPRLCTGGYEYTDKLIF.

A note on this clone: A much larger clone sits a single nucleotide away, making a read error possible. The sample contains more than one DNA sequence encoding this CDR3. The chain combines TRDV1 with TRDJ2; D perhaps matches TRDD3 (6 bases). This CDR3 is 18 amino acids long. Trimming took 3 bases from V and 3 from J, leaving 20 bases between them. Germline-derived CDR1 and CDR2 are TSWWSYY and QGS. DNA for the CDR3: TGTGCTCTTGGGGATGTAGGGGGAACGAGGGGGCTGACAGCACAACTCTTCTTT. It is translated as CALGDVGGTRGLTAQLFF.

This clone was observed a single time. The rearrangement joins TRDV1 to TRDJ1, with a weak D call TRDD3 (6 bases). The V and J ends lost 4 bases and 1 base respectively, with 22 bases between them. The CDR3 runs to 18 residues. CDR1 is TSWWSYY, CDR2 QGS, per germline. The chain's CDR3 is CALGVTLHTGRGTDKLIF. CDR3 DNA sequence: TGTGCTCTTGGGGTGACTCTACACACTGGGAGAGGCACCGATAAACTCATCTTT.

The chain has TRDV1 and TRDJ1; the match to TRDD3 covers 8 bases. J lost 0 bases, V lost 0 bases, and 27 bases had no gene match. The germline V gene encodes CDR1 TSWWSYY and CDR2 QGS. CDR3 length equals 24 residues. CDR3 in amino acids: CALGELVIFLGLNWGSAYTDKLIF. The CDR3 region has the DNA TGTGCTCTTGGGGAACTAGTAATTTTCCTAGGCCTCAACTGGGGGTCAGCGTACACCGATAAACTCATCTTT.